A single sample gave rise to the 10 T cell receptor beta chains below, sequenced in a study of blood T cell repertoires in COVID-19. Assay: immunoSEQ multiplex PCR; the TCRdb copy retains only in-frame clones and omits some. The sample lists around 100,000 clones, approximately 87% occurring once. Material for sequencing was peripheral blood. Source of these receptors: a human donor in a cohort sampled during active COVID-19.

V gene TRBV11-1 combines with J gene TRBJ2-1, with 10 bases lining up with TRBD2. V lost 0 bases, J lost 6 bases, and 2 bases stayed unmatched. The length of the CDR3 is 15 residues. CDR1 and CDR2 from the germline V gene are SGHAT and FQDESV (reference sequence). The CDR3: CASSLAASGSNEQFF. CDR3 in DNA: TGTGCCAGCAGCTTAGCAGCTAGCGGGAGCAATGAGCAGTTCTTC.

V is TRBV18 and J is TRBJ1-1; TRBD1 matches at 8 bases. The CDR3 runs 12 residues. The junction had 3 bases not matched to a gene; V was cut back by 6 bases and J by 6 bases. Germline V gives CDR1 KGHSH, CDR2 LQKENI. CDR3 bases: TGTGCCAGCTCGCTACAGGGGGCTGAAGCTTTCTTT. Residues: CASSLQGAEAFF. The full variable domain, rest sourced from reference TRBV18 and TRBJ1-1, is NAGVMQNPRHLVRRRGQEARLRCSPMKGHSHVYWYRQLPEEGLKFMVYLQKENIIDESGMPKERFSAEFPKEGPSILRIQQVVRGDSAAYFCASSLQGAEAFFGQGTRLTVV.

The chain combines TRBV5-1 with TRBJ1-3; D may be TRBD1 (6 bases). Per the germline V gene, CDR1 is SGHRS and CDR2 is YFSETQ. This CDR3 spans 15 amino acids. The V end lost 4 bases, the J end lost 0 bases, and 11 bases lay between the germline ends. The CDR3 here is CASSTQGSSGNTIYF. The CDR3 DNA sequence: TGCGCCAGCAGCACACAGGGTTCCTCTGGAAACACCATATATTTT. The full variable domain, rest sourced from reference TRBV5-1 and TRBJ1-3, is KAGVTQTPRYLIKTRGQQVTLSCSPISGHRSVSWYQQTPGQGLQFLFEYFSETQRNKGNFPGRFSGRQFSNSRSEMNVSTLELGDSALYLCASSTQGSSGNTIYFGEGSWLTVV.

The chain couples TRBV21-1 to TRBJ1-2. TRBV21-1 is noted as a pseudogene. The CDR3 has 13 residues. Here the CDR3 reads CASSKEAGGGYTF. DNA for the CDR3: TGTGCCAGCAGCAAAGAGGCGGGTGGAGGCTACACCTTC.

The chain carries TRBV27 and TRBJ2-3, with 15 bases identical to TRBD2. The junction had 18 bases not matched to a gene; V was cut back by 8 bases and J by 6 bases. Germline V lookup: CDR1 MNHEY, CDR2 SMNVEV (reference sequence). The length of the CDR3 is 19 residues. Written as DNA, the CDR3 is TGTGCCAGCGGGGGACTAGCGGGAGGCGCCAGGGGGGGACCCGATACGCAGTATTTT. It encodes CASGGLAGGARGGPDTQYF.

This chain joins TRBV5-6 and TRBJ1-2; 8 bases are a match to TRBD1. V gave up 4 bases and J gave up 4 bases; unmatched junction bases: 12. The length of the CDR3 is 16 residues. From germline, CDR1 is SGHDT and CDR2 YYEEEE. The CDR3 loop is CASSIRTGNLVYGYTF. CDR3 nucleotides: TGTGCCAGCAGCATCCGGACAGGGAACCTTGTCTATGGCTACACCTTC.

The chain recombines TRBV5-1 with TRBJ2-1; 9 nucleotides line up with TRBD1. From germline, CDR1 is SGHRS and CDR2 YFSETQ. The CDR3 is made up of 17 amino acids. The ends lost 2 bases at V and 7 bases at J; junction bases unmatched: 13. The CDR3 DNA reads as TGCGCCAGCAGCTTAGCGACAGGGGGTTTGGGGAGGAATGAGCAGTTCTTC. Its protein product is CASSLATGGLGRNEQFF.

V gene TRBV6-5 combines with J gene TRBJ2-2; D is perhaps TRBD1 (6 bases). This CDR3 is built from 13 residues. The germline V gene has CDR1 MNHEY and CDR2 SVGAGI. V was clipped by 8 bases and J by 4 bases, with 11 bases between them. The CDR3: CASLGQITGELFF. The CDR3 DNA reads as TGTGCCAGCCTCGGACAGATCACCGGGGAGCTGTTTTTT.

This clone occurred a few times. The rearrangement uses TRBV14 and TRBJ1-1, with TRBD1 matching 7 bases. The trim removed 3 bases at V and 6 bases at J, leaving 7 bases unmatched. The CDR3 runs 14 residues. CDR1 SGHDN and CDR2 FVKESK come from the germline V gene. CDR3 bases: TGTGCCAGCAGCCAGCTACAGGGGCGGCCTGAAGCTTTCTTT. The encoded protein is CASSQLQGRPEAFF. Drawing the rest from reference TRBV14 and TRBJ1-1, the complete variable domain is EAGVTQFPSHSVIEKGQTVTLRCDPISGHDNLYWYRRVMGKEIKFLLHFVKESKQDESGMPNNRFLAERTGGTYSTLKVQPAELEDSGVYFCASSQLQGRPEAFFGQGTRLTVV.

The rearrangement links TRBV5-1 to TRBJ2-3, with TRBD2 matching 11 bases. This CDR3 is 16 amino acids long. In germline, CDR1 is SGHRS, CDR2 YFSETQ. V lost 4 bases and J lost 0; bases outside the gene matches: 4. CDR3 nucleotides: TGCGCCAGCAGCCCCCGACTAGCGGGGAGCACAGATACGCAGTATTTT. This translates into CASSPRLAGSTDTQYF.